These 14 T cell receptor beta chains originate from one sample sequenced in a study of blood T cells in healthy people across ages. Using a J-beta primer mix together with a sample-barcoded 5' primer, a second PCR was run for 7 to 11 cycles. TCRdb processed the 5' RACE reads anew with MiXCR; each CDR3 protein has one entry. The data show approximately 800,000 distinct CDR3 sequences, 35% to 40% seen once. Specimen: blood. Receptors were obtained from a man in his late teens or twenties in good health.

The rearrangement joins TRBV9 to TRBJ2-1; D is perhaps TRBD2 (6 bases). The CDR3 spans 15 residues. Trimming pared 1 base from V and 7 bases from J, leaving 15 bases between. Per the germline V gene, CDR1 is SGDLS and CDR2 is YYNGEE. The CDR3 sequence is CASSVRATGVNEQFF. Written as DNA, the CDR3 is TGTGCCAGCAGCGTAAGGGCAACGGGAGTGAATGAGCAGTTCTTC.

This clonotype has a handful of counts. The chain employs TRBV7-9 and TRBJ2-3; TRBD2 matches at 9 bases. The CDR3 sequence is 15 residues long. With V trimmed by 3 bases and J by 1 base, 2 bases remained unmatched. Looked up from germline, CDR1 is SEHNR and CDR2 is FQNEAQ (reference sequence). CDR3 coding DNA: TGTGCCAGCAGCTTTCTAGCGGGGCGCACAGATACGCAGTATTTT. Translating gives CASSFLAGRTDTQYF.

This clonotype was seen at least ten times. The genes are TRBV29-1 and TRBJ2-5, with 7 bases identical to TRBD1. Germline CDR1 SQVTM, CDR2 ANQGSEA. The CDR3 covers 14 residues. With 1 base clipped from V and 0 bases from J, the junction kept 2 bases outside the gene matches. CDR3 in amino acids: CSVEGTGYQETQYF. As DNA, the CDR3 is TGCAGCGTTGAAGGGACAGGTTACCAAGAGACCCAGTACTTC.

V and J are TRBV20-1 and TRBJ2-1, with 8 bases matching TRBD2. The junction had 8 bases not matched to a gene; V was cut back by 7 bases and J by 6 bases. This CDR3 contains 13 residues. The germline V gene has CDR1 DFQATT and CDR2 SNEGSKA (reference sequence). The CDR3 coding sequence is TGCAGTGTCTCCGGGACTAGTATCAATGAGCAGTTCTTC. Protein sequence: CSVSGTSINEQFF.

The chain recombines TRBV4-1 with TRBJ2-2; TRBD2 might be the D (6 bases). Trimming removed 0 bases at V and 3 bases at J, with 11 bases between. The CDR3 runs 16 residues. Germline values: CDR1 MGHRA, CDR2 YSYEKL. In DNA, the CDR3 is TGCGCCAGCAGCCAAGACGGGGGTGGTTACACCGGGGAGCTGTTTTTT. Protein product: CASSQDGGGYTGELFF.

This chain joins TRBV2 and TRBJ1-5; 8 nucleotides match TRBD1. CDR1 SNHLY and CDR2 FYNNEI come from the germline V gene. The CDR3 covers 18 residues. J was trimmed by 1 base and V by 4 bases; bases with no gene match: 12. CDR3 nucleotide sequence: TGTGCCAGCAGTGCCACAATAGACAGGGGAAGGAGCAATCAGCCCCAGCATTTT. Translating it yields CASSATIDRGRSNQPQHF. Based on the CDR3 plus reference TRBV2 and TRBJ1-5, the full variable domain is EPEVTQTPSHQVTQMGQEVILRCVPISNHLYFYWYRQILGQKVEFLVSFYNNEISEKSEIFDDQFSVERPDGSNFTLKIRSTKLEDSAMYFCASSATIDRGRSNQPQHFGDGTRLSIL.

With regard to this clonotype: A read error may explain this, as a much larger clone is one base away. This chain links TRBV4-2 with TRBJ2-1, with 12 positions matching TRBD1. The CDR3 is 16 amino acids. Germline-derived CDR1 and CDR2 are LGHNA and YNFKEQ. CDR3 protein: CASSQEGTGGGNERFF. In DNA form, the CDR3 reads TGTGCCAGCAGCCAAGAGGGGACAGGGGGCGGCAATGAGCGGTTCTTC.

This chain joins TRBV4-1 and TRBJ1-5; D might be TRBD1 (5 bases). The CDR3 is 16 residues long. Germline values: CDR1 MGHRA, CDR2 YSYEKL. V was pared by 4 bases and J by 3 bases, with 16 bases between. The chain's CDR3 is CASSRDYGGYNQPQHF. Written as DNA, the CDR3 is TGCGCCAGCAGCCGAGATTACGGGGGATACAATCAGCCCCAGCATTTT.

The genes are TRBV7-2 and TRBJ2-3; D may be TRBD2 (6 bases). From germline, CDR1 is SGHTA and CDR2 FQGNSA. The V end was cut by 7 bases, the J end by 0 bases, with 14 bases between. The CDR3 runs 15 residues. The CDR3 reads CASNFRGSSTDTQYF. The CDR3 nucleotides are TGTGCCAGCAATTTTCGGGGGTCTAGCACAGATACGCAGTATTTT. The entire variable domain, with the rest obtained from reference TRBV7-2 and TRBJ2-3, is as follows: GAGVSQSPSNKVTEKGKDVELRCDPISGHTALYWYRQSLGQGLEFLIYFQGNSAPDKSGLPSDRFSAERTGGSVSTLTIQRTQQEDSAVYLCASNFRGSSTDTQYFGPGTRLTVL.

The V gene is TRBV29-1, the J gene TRBJ2-3, with TRBD2 matching over 7 bases. Germline V lookup: CDR1 SQVTM, CDR2 ANQGSEA. Trimming removed 5 bases from V and 6 bases from J; junction bases left unmatched: 11. This CDR3 comprises 14 residues. CDR3 residues: CSVRATLARDTQYF. The CDR3 DNA follows: TGCAGCGTTAGGGCGACACTAGCGCGGGATACGCAGTATTTT.

Comment on this clonotype: This may arise from a read error, as a much more abundant clone is one base away. J is TRBJ2-7 and V is TRBV29-1; no clear D gene. V lost 8 bases, J lost 1 base, and 9 bases lay in between. This CDR3 spans 11 amino acids. CDR1 and CDR2 (germline): SQVTM, ANQGSEA. CDR3 nucleotides: TGCAGCTTTGTAACATCCTACGAGCAGTACTTC. Translated: CSFVTSYEQYF.

For this clonotype: Mismatch with germline at one junction end may stem from a read error. The rearrangement joins TRBV7-2 to TRBJ1-5, with D tentatively TRBD1 (6 bases). The CDR3 sequence is 15 residues long. The germline CDR1 and CDR2 sequences are SGHTA and FQGNSA. This CDR3 reads CANSPADSSNQPQHF. Written as DNA, the CDR3 is TGTGCCAACAGCCCGGCGGACAGTAGCAATCAGCCCCAGCATTTT.

This clonotype has only a few counts. CDR3 DNA sequence: TGTGCCATCAGTGAGGGACTAGCGGGGGAAAGCACAGATACGCAGTATTTT. Protein: CAISEGLAGESTDTQYF. The chain employs TRBV10-3 and TRBJ2-3; 13 bases fit TRBD2. V shed 2 bases, J shed 0 bases, and the junction held 2 bases outside the gene matches. Germline lookup yields CDR1 ENHRY and CDR2 SYGVKD. CDR3 size: 17 residues.

The rearrangement joins TRBV14 to TRBJ1-2; D not resolved. The germline V and J ends were trimmed by 2 bases and 4 bases, with 14 bases remaining between them. Germline V gene lookup returns CDR1 SGHDN and CDR2 FVKESK. The CDR3 covers 15 residues. CDR3 region: CASSQLMTGVYGYTF. The CDR3 coding sequence is TGTGCCAGCAGCCAACTTATGACCGGGGTCTATGGCTACACCTTC.